The 5 T cell receptor beta chains below all came from one sample that was sequenced in a study of shared T cell receptors in the human thymus. Sequencing used immunoSEQ multiplex PCR; TCRdb keeps in-frame clones, though not all of them. The sample records about 380,000 clones, over 90% being singletons. The sequenced sample was thymocytes. These receptors were collected from a human donor.

The chain combines TRBV19 with TRBJ1-5; D is uncertain. CDR1 is LNHDA and CDR2 is SQIVND in the germline V gene (reference sequence). The length of the CDR3 is 14 residues. V lost 4 bases to trimming and J lost 8 bases, with 15 bases between them. Here the CDR3 DNA reads TGTGCCAGTAGTACGAACAAGGGTACTAAGCCCCAGCATTTT. It encodes CASSTNKGTKPQHF.

The J gene is TRBJ2-7, the V gene TRBV2, with 14 bases identical to TRBD2. Germline V gene lookup returns CDR1 SNHLY and CDR2 FYNNEI. After removal of 6 bases from V and 0 bases from J, the junction contained 10 bases not matched to a gene. The CDR3 extends over 18 amino acids. CDR3 DNA sequence: TGTGCCAGCAGGAAGACTAGCGGGAGGGCCCGGGGCTCCTACGAGCAGTACTTC. Translating it yields CASRKTSGRARGSYEQYF.

The J gene is TRBJ2-1, the V gene TRBV7-2; the match to TRBD2 covers 11 bases. Germline CDR1 reads SGHTA; CDR2 reads FQGNSA. The CDR3 sequence is 16 residues long. Trimming removed 3 bases from V and 4 bases from J; junction bases left unmatched: 5. CDR3 residues: CASSLRGLAVYNEQFF. The DNA of the CDR3 is TGTGCCAGCAGCTTGCGGGGACTAGCGGTGTACAATGAGCAGTTCTTC. Together with reference TRBV7-2 and TRBJ2-1, the CDR3 gives the full variable domain: GAGVSQSPSNKVTEKGKDVELRCDPISGHTALYWYRQSLGQGLEFLIYFQGNSAPDKSGLPSDRFSAERTGGSVSTLTIQRTQQEDSAVYLCASSLRGLAVYNEQFFGPGTRLTVL.

This clone was seen only once. J is TRBJ1-2 and V is TRBV5-4; 10 nucleotides match TRBD1. This CDR3 spans 14 amino acids. V shed 0 bases and J 7 bases; nucleotides not matched to a gene: 3. The germline V gene encodes CDR1 SGHNT and CDR2 YYREEE (reference sequence). The DNA of the CDR3 is TGTGCCAGCAGCTTGGGACAGGGGGCGCTTGGCTACACCTTC. The encoded protein is CASSLGQGALGYTF.

The rearrangement uses TRBV27 and TRBJ2-7; 8 bases align to TRBD2. The germline V gene has CDR1 MNHEY and CDR2 SMNVEV (reference sequence). Losses at the gene ends were 5 bases for V and 5 bases for J; bases not matched to a gene: 11. The CDR3 covers 15 residues. In nucleotides, the CDR3 is TGTGCCAGCAGTCCCCCGGGCGGGAGGAGCCACGAGCAGTACTTC. Translated, it gives CASSPPGGRSHEQYF.